Shown below are 26 T cell receptor beta chains from a single sample sequenced in a study of response to subunit inactivated influenza vaccine. TCRdb re-called the RT-PCR reads with MiXCR, one entry per CDR3 protein. Counted here are around 470,000 distinct CDR3 sequences, roughly 7.6% occurring once; the ten biggest clones make up 13%. Source: PBMCs from blood, taken around 25 months after vaccination. Receptor source: a man between 50 and 70 years old who received an inactivated influenza vaccine.

The CDR3 DNA is TGTGCCAGCACTATTGCCGGGGAGCTGTTTTTT. Translating gives CASTIAGELFF. The rearrangement links TRBV6-6 to TRBJ2-2; D call uncertain. Deletions cut 7 bases from V and 6 bases from J, with 6 bases between. This CDR3 spans 11 amino acids. Per the germline V gene, CDR1 is MNHNY and CDR2 is SVGAGI (reference sequence).

This clonotype was seen more than once but under ten times. The chain links TRBV11-1 to TRBJ2-5; D perhaps matches TRBD1 (6 bases). V lost 5 bases and J 5 bases, leaving 18 bases between the germline ends. Germline values: CDR1 SGHAT, CDR2 FQDESV (reference sequence). The CDR3 is made up of 15 amino acids. CDR3 sequence: CASSLERGQWETQYF. CDR3 DNA: TGTGCCAGCAGCCTAGAAAGGGGACAATGGGAGACCCAGTACTTC. The whole variable domain, filled in from reference TRBV11-1 and TRBJ2-5, reads EAEVAQSPRYKITEKSQAVAFWCDPISGHATLYWYRQILGQGPELLVQFQDESVVDDSQLPKDRFSAERLKGVDSTLKIQPAELGDSAMYLCASSLERGQWETQYFGPGTRLLVL.

At least ten counts were recorded for this clonotype. J is TRBJ2-7 and V is TRBV5-1; 13 positions match TRBD2. The germline V gene encodes CDR1 SGHRS and CDR2 YFSETQ. This CDR3 comprises 15 residues. J was trimmed by 3 bases and V by 4 bases; bases with no gene match: 4. For the CDR3, the DNA is TGCGCCAGCAGCCAGCGGACTAGCGGGAGCTACGAGCAGTACTTC. Amino acid sequence: CASSQRTSGSYEQYF.

The chain is built from TRBV12-3 or TRBV12-4 and TRBJ2-2; the match to TRBD1 covers 9 bases. The CDR3 sequence is 15 residues long. The V and J ends lost 6 bases and 7 bases, in that order; junction bases with no gene match: 9. CDR3 in amino acids: CASSQQGAVGGELFF. CDR3 sequence (DNA): TGTGCCAGCAGCCAACAGGGGGCCGTGGGCGGGGAGCTGTTTTTT.

This clonotype was seen more than once but under ten times. The genes are TRBV5-1 and TRBJ1-6; D is ambiguous. Trimming shortened V by 5 bases and J by 3 bases, and 6 bases separated the two germline ends. The germline CDR1 and CDR2 sequences are SGHRS and YFSETQ. The CDR3 loop spans 13 amino acids. The CDR3 bases are TGCGCCAGCAGGGCGGTCTATAATTCACCCCTCCACTTT. It is translated as CASRAVYNSPLHF.

This clonotype has only a few counts. This chain links TRBV7-3 with TRBJ2-3; 8 positions agree with TRBD1. This CDR3 region has 18 residues. V lost 4 bases, J lost 6 bases, and 18 bases stayed unmatched. Germline V gene lookup returns CDR1 SGHTA and CDR2 FQGTGA. The CDR3 is CASSSFARQGTKADTQYF. CDR3 DNA sequence: TGTGCCAGCAGCTCATTCGCTAGACAGGGGACCAAGGCGGATACGCAGTATTTT.

Only a few counts were recorded for this clonotype. The chain recombines TRBV28 with TRBJ2-3; 7 positions agree with TRBD2. Trimming took 4 bases from V and 4 from J; bases not matched to a gene: 14. CDR1 is MDHEN and CDR2 is SYDVKM in the germline V gene. This CDR3 comprises 17 residues. DNA of the CDR3: TGTGCCAGCAGTTCCGCCTCCTTGGGAGGGGCGGCAGATACGCAGTATTTT. Protein: CASSSASLGGAADTQYF.

The table lists this clonotype with a few counts. This chain connects TRBV9 to TRBJ2-1; 10 positions agree with TRBD1. This CDR3 is 16 amino acids long. Germline V gene data show CDR1 as SGDLS and CDR2 as YYNGEE. J gave up 3 bases and V 4 bases, and 7 bases lay outside the gene matches. CDR3 loop: CASSPKGTGDYNEQFF. DNA of the CDR3: TGTGCCAGCAGCCCAAAAGGGACAGGGGACTACAATGAGCAGTTCTTC.

This clonotype has a count of ten or more. The rearrangement uses TRBV4-3 and TRBJ1-1; D might be TRBD1 (6 bases). CDR1 and CDR2 from the germline V gene are LGHNA and YSLEER. Trimming removed 7 bases at V and 3 bases at J, with 15 bases between. The CDR3 loop spans 14 amino acids. CDR3: CASTLGQTDTEAFF. The CDR3 nucleotides read TGCGCCAGCACCCTCGGACAGACAGACACTGAAGCTTTCTTT.

Ten or more counts support this clonotype. The V and J genes are TRBV4-1 and TRBJ2-2; D possibly matches TRBD1 or TRBD2 (5 bases each). In germline, CDR1 is MGHRA, CDR2 YSYEKL. This CDR3 region has 15 residues. The V end lost 0 bases, the J end lost 3 bases, and 8 bases lay between the germline ends. CDR3 sequence reads: CASSQDGAYTGELFF. CDR3 DNA sequence: TGCGCCAGCAGCCAAGACGGGGCGTACACCGGGGAGCTGTTTTTT.

As regards this clonotype: One end of the junction is discordant with germline, which a read error may explain. The rearrangement links TRBV28 to TRBJ2-5; 13 nucleotides line up with TRBD2. CDR3 length equals 15 residues. From germline, CDR1 is MDHEN and CDR2 SYDVKM. The CDR3: CVSSLGGLAGKTQYF. The CDR3 DNA reads TGTGTCAGCAGTTTAGGGGGACTAGCGGGAAAGACCCAGTACTTC.

This chain joins TRBV7-6 and TRBJ2-3; possibly TRBD1 for D (6 bases). CDR1 is SGHVS and CDR2 is FNYEAQ in the germline V gene. This CDR3 has 16 residues. The V end lost 1 base, the J end lost 1 base, and 12 bases lay between the germline ends. The CDR3 here is CASSLDPDSGTDTQYF. In DNA form, the CDR3 reads TGTGCCAGCAGCTTAGACCCGGACAGCGGCACAGATACGCAGTATTTT.

This chain uses TRBV24-1 with TRBJ2-1, with D perhaps TRBD1 (6 bases). The CDR3 spans 14 residues. The germline V and J ends were trimmed by 4 bases and 6 bases, with 12 bases remaining between them. The germline gives CDR1 KGHDR, CDR2 SFDVKD. CDR3 protein: CATSEQGNRNEQFF. The CDR3 nucleotides read TGTGCCACCAGTGAACAGGGAAATCGCAATGAGCAGTTCTTC.

This clonotype has just a few counts. This chain connects TRBV25-1 to TRBJ2-6, with 8 bases aligning to TRBD2. This CDR3 spans 18 amino acids. V was pared by 2 bases and J by 0 bases, with 6 bases of the junction left unmatched. Germline V lookup: CDR1 MGHDK, CDR2 SYGVNS. In nucleotides, the CDR3 is TGTGCCAGCAGTGAAGTTAGCGGGGCTGGCTCTGGGGCCAACGTCCTGACTTTC. It translates to CASSEVSGAGSGANVLTF.

The chain links TRBV14 to TRBJ2-3; D uncertain. V lost 0 bases and J lost 7, with 14 bases in between. The germline V gene encodes CDR1 SGHDN and CDR2 FVKESK. This CDR3 region has 15 residues. CDR3 sequence: CASSQDRPIRHTQYF. DNA for the CDR3: TGTGCCAGCAGCCAAGATCGGCCAATTCGCCATACGCAGTATTTT.

Many counts were recorded for this clonotype. The chain has TRBV5-1 and TRBJ1-1; tentatively, D is TRBD1 (6 bases). Germline-derived CDR1 and CDR2 are SGHRS and YFSETQ. The CDR3 runs to 14 residues. V was trimmed by 4 bases and J by 4 bases, leaving 14 bases between them. CDR3 DNA sequence: TGCGCCAGCAGCACCACAGGGCTCGGCACTGAAGCTTTCTTT. It translates to CASSTTGLGTEAFF.

This clonotype showed up many times. This chain links TRBV4-3 with TRBJ1-1, with TRBD1 as a possible D gene (5 bases). V was trimmed by 0 bases and J by 7 bases, leaving 9 bases between them. This CDR3 has 13 amino acids. The germline V gene encodes CDR1 LGHNA and CDR2 YSLEER. The CDR3 nucleotides are TGCGCCAGCAGCCAAGATAGGGACGTTGAAGCTTTCTTT. It specifies CASSQDRDVEAFF.

The chain employs TRBV3-1 and TRBJ2-5, with 7 positions matching TRBD2. The V segment lost 1 base and the J segment 5 bases; nucleotides outside the gene matches: 7. Germline CDR1 reads LGHDT; CDR2 reads YNNKEL (reference sequence). This CDR3 has 15 residues. As DNA, the CDR3 is TGTGCCAGCAGCCAAGGGGGGAGGGCCGTGGAGACCCAGTACTTC. This gives the protein CASSQGGRAVETQYF.

The rearrangement links TRBV12-3 or TRBV12-4 to TRBJ1-5, with D maybe TRBD1 (6 bases). V was shortened by 3 bases and J by 8 bases, with 8 bases between the two germline ends. The CDR3 is 12 residues long. The CDR3 spells CASSLDSEPQHF. The CDR3 DNA reads TGTGCCAGCAGTTTGGACAGCGAGCCCCAGCATTTT.

This clonotype was counted a few times. The chain has TRBV12-3 or TRBV12-4 and TRBJ1-5; D possibly corresponds to TRBD1 (6 bases). The CDR3 sequence is 15 residues long. Trimming pared 6 bases from V and 2 bases from J, leaving 14 bases between. The CDR3 spells CASSRGDIGNQPQHF. CDR3 nucleotides: TGTGCCAGCAGCAGGGGAGATATAGGCAATCAGCCCCAGCATTTT.

At least ten counts were recorded for this clonotype. The J gene is TRBJ2-1, the V gene TRBV29-1, with 13 positions matching TRBD2. The germline gives CDR1 SQVTM, CDR2 ANQGSEA. The CDR3 has 14 residues. J gave up 6 bases and V 5 bases, and 4 bases lay outside the gene matches. CDR3 amino acids: CSVSRTSGSNEQFF. CDR3 coding DNA: TGCAGCGTTTCGAGGACTAGCGGGAGCAATGAGCAGTTCTTC.

This clonotype was detected a few times. The J gene is TRBJ2-1, the V gene TRBV4-2; 9 bases map to TRBD2. J gave up 0 bases and V 5 bases, and 11 bases lay outside the gene matches. Looked up from germline, CDR1 is LGHNA and CDR2 is YNFKEQ. CDR3 length: 18 residues. In DNA, the CDR3 is TGTGCCAGCAGCTGGACTAGCGACCATCAGGGCTCCTACAATGAGCAGTTCTTC. Its protein product is CASSWTSDHQGSYNEQFF.

This clonotype has a count of ten or more. This sequence joins TRBV12-3 or TRBV12-4 and TRBJ2-3, with TRBD2 matching 7 bases. This CDR3 has 16 amino acids. J lost 0 bases, V lost 5 bases, and 8 bases had no gene match. CDR3 DNA: TGTGCCAGCAGTCTCGGGAGGAGGGGCAGCACAGATACGCAGTATTTT. Protein product: CASSLGRRGSTDTQYF.

In its sample, this clonotype is medium-sized (0.01 to 0.1%). This rearrangement joins TRBV7-9 to TRBJ1-1; 9 positions match TRBD1. The CDR3 consists of 13 residues. Germline V lookup: CDR1 SEHNR, CDR2 FQNEAQ (reference sequence). The V gene end was trimmed by 1 base and the J gene end by 10 bases; junction bases not matched to a gene: 4. Written as DNA, the CDR3 is TGTGCCAGCAGCTTAGAACAGGGGGCATCAGCTTTCTTT. It translates to CASSLEQGASAFF.

This clonotype was found a few times. This rearrangement joins TRBV21-1 to TRBJ2-2; the D call TRBD2 from the table was never checked on the DNA. TRBV21-1 is a pseudogene locus. CDR3 size: 22 residues. This CDR3 is CASSKRESKMGVAGLNTGELFF. CDR3 DNA: TGTGCCAGCAGCAAAAGGGAGAGCAAGATGGGGGTAGCGGGGCTGAACACCGGGGAGCTGTTTTTT.

This chain connects TRBV19 to TRBJ1-5; D is ambiguous. Per the germline V gene, CDR1 is LNHDA and CDR2 is SQIVND (reference sequence). V was pared by 3 bases and J by 1 base, with 10 bases between. The CDR3 sequence is 15 residues long. As DNA, the CDR3 is TGTGCCAGTAGTATCTCCCAGCCGAGCAATCAGCCCCAGCATTTT. Translating it yields CASSISQPSNQPQHF.